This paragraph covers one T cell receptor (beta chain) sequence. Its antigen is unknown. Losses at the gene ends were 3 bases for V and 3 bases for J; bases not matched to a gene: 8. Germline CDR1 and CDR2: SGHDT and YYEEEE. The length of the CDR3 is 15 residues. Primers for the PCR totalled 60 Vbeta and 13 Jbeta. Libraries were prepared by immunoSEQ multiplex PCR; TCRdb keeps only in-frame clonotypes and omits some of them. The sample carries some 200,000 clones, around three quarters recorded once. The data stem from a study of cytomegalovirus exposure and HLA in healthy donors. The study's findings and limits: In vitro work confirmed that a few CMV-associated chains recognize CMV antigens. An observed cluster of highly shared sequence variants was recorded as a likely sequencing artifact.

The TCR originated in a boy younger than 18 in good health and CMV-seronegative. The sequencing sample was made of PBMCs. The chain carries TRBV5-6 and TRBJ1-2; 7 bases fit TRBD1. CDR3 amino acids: CASSSGGGWDYGYTF. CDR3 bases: TGTGCCAGCAGCTCGGGAGGGGGCTGGGACTATGGCTACACCTTC.